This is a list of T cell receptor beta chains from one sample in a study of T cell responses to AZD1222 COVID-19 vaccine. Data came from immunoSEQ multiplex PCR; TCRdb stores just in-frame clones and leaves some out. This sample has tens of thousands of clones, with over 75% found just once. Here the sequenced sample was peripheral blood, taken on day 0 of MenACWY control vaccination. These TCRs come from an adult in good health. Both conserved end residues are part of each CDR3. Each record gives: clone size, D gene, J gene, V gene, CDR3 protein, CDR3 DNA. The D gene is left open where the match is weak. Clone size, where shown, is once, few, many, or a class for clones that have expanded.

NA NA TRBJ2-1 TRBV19 CASSAVGTQNEQFF TGTGCCAGTTCCGCGGTCGGAACTCAGAATGAGCAGTTCTTC
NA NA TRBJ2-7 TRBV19 CASSIRTEQYF TGTGCCAGTAGTATCCGCACCGAGCAGTACTTC
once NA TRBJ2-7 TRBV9 CASSPGSYEQYF TGTGCCAGCAGCCCGGGGAGCTACGAGCAGTACTTC
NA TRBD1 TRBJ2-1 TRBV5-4 CASSLGGQGLEQFF TGTGCCAGCAGCTTGGGGGGACAGGGTCTAGAGCAGTTCTTC
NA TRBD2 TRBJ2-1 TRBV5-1 CASSLASGRAVGEQFF TGCGCCAGCAGCTTAGCTAGCGGGAGGGCCGTAGGTGAGCAGTTCTTC
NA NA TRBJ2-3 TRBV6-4 CASSDSTEGGDTQYF TGTGCCAGCAGTGACTCGACCGAGGGGGGAGATACGCAGTATTTT
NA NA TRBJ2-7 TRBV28 CASGAAYEQYF TGTGCCAGCGGTGCGGCCTACGAGCAGTACTTC
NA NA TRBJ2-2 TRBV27 CASSQGTNTGELFF TGTGCCAGCAGTCAAGGGACGAACACCGGGGAGCTGTTTTTT
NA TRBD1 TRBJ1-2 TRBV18 CASSPTGGLNGYTF TGTGCCAGCTCACCAACAGGGGGTTTAAATGGCTACACCTTC
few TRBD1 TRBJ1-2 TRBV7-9 CASSFGQGVYGYTF TGTGCCAGCAGCTTTGGACAGGGGGTCTATGGCTACACCTTC
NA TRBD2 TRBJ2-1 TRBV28 CASTPGLVSFNEQFF TGTGCCAGCACCCCAGGACTAGTTTCTTTCAATGAGCAGTTCTTC
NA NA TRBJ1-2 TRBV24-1 CATKRGEDYGYTF TGTGCCACCAAGCGGGGGGAGGACTATGGCTACACCTTC
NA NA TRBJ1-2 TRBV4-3 CASSQARSNYGYTF TGCGCCAGCAGCCAAGCTCGGAGTAACTATGGCTACACCTTC
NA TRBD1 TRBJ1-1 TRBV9 CASSATGGTEAFF TGTGCCAGCAGCGCGACAGGGGGCACTGAAGCTTTCTTT
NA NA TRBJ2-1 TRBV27 CASSPPAGGSSYNEQFF TGTGCCAGCAGTCCCCCGGCGGGCGGAAGCTCCTACAATGAGCAGTTCTTC
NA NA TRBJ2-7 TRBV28 CASSPRPLEQYF TGTGCCAGCAGTCCCCGCCCCCTCGAGCAGTACTTC
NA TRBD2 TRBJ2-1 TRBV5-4 CASSVAGGRQYEQFF TGTGCCAGCAGCGTAGCGGGAGGGCGACAATATGAGCAGTTCTTC
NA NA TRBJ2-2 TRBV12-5 CASARDITGELFF TGTGCTAGTGCCCGCGACATTACCGGGGAGCTGTTTTTT
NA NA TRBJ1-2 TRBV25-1 CASSEYMDGYTF TGTGCCAGCAGTGAATATATGGATGGCTACACCTTC
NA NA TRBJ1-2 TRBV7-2 CASSPFLYGYTF TGTGCCAGCAGCCCGTTTTTATATGGCTACACCTTC
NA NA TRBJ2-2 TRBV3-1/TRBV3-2 CASSQGRTVTGELFF TGTGCCAGCAGCCAAGGTCGGACAGTGACCGGGGAGCTGTTTTTT
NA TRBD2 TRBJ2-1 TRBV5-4 CASSTPRELEQFF TGTGCCAGCAGCACACCGCGGGAGCTTGAGCAGTTCTTC
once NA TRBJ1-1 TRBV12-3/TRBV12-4 CASSSGGLEAFF TGTGCCAGCAGTTCGGGGGGCCTTGAAGCTTTCTTT
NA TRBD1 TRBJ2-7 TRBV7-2 CASSPDRYEQYF TGTGCCAGCAGCCCGGACAGGTACGAGCAGTACTTC
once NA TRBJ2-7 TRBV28 CASSFRLDHEQYF TGTGCCAGCAGTTTTCGCCTAGACCACGAGCAGTACTTC
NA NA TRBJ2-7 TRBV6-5 CASSSIWGQYF TGTGCCAGCAGTTCCATTTGGGGGCAGTACTTC
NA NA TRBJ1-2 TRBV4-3 CASSQAQGLYGYTF TGCGCCAGCAGCCAAGCCCAGGGCCTCTATGGCTACACCTTC
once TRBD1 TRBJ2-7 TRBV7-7 CASSLRQGHSYEQYF TGTGCCAGCAGCCTGAGACAGGGGCACTCCTACGAGCAGTACTTC
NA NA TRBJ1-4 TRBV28 CASSLGPTRGKLFF TGTGCCAGCAGTTTAGGTCCAACGAGGGGAAAACTGTTTTTT
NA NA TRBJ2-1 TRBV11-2 CASSYGVTNEQFF TGTGCCAGCAGCTATGGGGTCACTAATGAGCAGTTCTTC
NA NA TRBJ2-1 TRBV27 CASSEPGPSSYNEQFF TGTGCCAGCAGCGAACCGGGACCGAGCTCCTACAATGAGCAGTTCTTC
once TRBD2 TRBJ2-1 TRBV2 CASSERASGILSSYNEQFF TGTGCCAGCAGTGAAAGGGCTAGCGGGATCCTCAGCTCCTACAATGAGCAGTTCTTC
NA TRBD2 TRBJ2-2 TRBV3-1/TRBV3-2 CASSPSGLASGELFF TGTGCCAGCAGCCCATCGGGACTAGCATCAGGGGAGCTGTTTTTT
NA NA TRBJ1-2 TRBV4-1 CASSQIEGTSMYGYTF TGCGCCAGCAGCCAAATTGAAGGGACGTCAATGTATGGCTACACCTTC
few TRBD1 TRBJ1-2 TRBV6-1 CASSEALPDRAYGYTF TGTGCCAGCAGTGAAGCCCTACCCGACAGGGCGTATGGCTACACCTTC
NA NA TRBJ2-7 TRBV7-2 CASSLAYRGNEQYF TGTGCCAGCAGCTTAGCGTATCGGGGGAACGAGCAGTACTTC
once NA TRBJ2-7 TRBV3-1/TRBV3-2 CASSHPGPSDEQYF TGTGCCAGCAGCCACCCCGGGCCTTCCGACGAGCAGTACTTC
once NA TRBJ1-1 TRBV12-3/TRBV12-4 CASSPTENTEAFF TGTGCCAGCAGCCCAACAGAGAACACTGAAGCTTTCTTT
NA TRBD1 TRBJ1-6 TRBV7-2 CASSTGVYNSPLHF TGTGCCAGCTCGACAGGGGTGTATAATTCACCCCTCCACTTT
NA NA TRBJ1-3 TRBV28 CASNEQGSGNTIYF TGTGCCAGCAACGAACAGGGCTCTGGAAACACCATATATTTT
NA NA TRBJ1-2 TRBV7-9 CASSWTGHNYGYTF TGTGCCAGCAGCTGGACGGGCCACAACTATGGCTACACCTTC
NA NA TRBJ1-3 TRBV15 CATSTRVGNTIYF TGTGCCACCAGCACCAGGGTGGGAAACACCATATATTTT
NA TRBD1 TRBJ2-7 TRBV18 CASSPEVTGGIGEQYF TGTGCCAGCTCACCAGAGGTGACAGGGGGAATAGGGGAGCAGTACTTC
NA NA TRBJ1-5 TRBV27 CASSFSRAPNQPQHF TGTGCCAGCAGTTTTTCTCGGGCCCCCAATCAGCCCCAGCATTTT
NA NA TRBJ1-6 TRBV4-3 CASSQDTNSPLHF TGCGCCAGCAGCCAAGACACCAATTCACCCCTCCACTTT
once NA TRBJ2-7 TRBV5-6 CASRTGTYEQYF TGTGCCAGCAGGACAGGAACCTACGAGCAGTACTTC
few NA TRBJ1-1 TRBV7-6 CASSLDTTLNTEAFF TGTGCCAGCAGCCTGGACACCACACTGAACACTGAAGCTTTCTTT
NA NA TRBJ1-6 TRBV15 CATSGRSGQKGPLHF TGTGCCACCAGCGGACGTTCGGGACAAAAGGGGCCCCTCCACTTT
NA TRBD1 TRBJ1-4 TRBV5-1 CASSLDVRPGQGEKLFF TGCGCCAGCAGCTTGGACGTCCGACCGGGACAGGGTGAAAAACTGTTTTTT
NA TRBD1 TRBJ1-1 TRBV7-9 CASSHDRASGDTEAFF TGTGCCAGCAGCCACGACAGGGCCAGTGGGGACACTGAAGCTTTCTTT
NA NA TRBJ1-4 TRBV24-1 CATSESVTGTTTNEKLFF TGTGCCACCAGTGAATCGGTAACAGGGACTACAACTAATGAAAAACTGTTTTTT
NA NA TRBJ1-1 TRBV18 CASSPPNINTEAFF TGTGCCAGCTCACCACCCAACATAAACACTGAAGCTTTCTTT
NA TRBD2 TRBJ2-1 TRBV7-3 CASSSPGLAGGSYNEQFF TGTGCCAGCAGCTCCCCGGGACTAGCGGGAGGCTCCTACAATGAGCAGTTCTTC